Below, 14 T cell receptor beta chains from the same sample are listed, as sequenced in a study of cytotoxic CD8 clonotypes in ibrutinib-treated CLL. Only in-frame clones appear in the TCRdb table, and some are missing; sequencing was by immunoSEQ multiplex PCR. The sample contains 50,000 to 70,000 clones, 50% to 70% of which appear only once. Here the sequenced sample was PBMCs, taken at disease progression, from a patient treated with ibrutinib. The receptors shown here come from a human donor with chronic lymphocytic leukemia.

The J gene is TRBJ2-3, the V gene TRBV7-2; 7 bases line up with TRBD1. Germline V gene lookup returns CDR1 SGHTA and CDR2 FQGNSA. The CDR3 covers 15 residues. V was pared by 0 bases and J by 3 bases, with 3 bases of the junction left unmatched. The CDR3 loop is CASSLALTGTDTQYF. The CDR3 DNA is TGTGCCAGCAGCTTAGCGCTGACAGGGACAGATACGCAGTATTTT.

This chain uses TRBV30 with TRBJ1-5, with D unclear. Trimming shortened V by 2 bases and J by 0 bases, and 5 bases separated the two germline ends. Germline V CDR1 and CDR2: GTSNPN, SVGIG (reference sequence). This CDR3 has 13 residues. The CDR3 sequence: CAWSYGSNQPQHF. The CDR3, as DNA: TGTGCCTGGAGTTACGGTAGCAATCAGCCCCAGCATTTT.

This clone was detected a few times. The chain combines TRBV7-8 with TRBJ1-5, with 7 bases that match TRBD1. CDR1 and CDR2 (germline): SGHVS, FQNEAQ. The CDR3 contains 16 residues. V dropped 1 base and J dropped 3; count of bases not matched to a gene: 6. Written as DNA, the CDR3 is TGTGCCAGCAGCTTAGAGGCGGGACAGATCAATCAGCCCCAGCATTTT. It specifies CASSLEAGQINQPQHF.

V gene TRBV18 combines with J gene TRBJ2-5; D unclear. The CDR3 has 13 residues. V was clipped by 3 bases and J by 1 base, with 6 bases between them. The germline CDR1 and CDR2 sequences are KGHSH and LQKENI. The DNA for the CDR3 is TGTGCCAGCTCACCCAACCTCCAAGAGACCCAGTACTTC. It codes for CASSPNLQETQYF.

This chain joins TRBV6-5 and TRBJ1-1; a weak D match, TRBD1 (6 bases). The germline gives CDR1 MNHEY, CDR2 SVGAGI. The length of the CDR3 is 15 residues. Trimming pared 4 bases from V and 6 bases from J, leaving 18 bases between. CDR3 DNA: TGTGCCAGCAGTTTCCGACAGGCTAGGACCCCTGAAGCTTTCTTT. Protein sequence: CASSFRQARTPEAFF.

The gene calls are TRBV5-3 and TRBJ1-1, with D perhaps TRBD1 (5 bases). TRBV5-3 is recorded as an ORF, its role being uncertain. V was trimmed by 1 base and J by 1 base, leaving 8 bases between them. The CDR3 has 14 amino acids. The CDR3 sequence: CARSLNRRNTEAFF. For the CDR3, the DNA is TGTGCCAGAAGCTTGAACAGGAGGAACACTGAAGCTTTCTTT.

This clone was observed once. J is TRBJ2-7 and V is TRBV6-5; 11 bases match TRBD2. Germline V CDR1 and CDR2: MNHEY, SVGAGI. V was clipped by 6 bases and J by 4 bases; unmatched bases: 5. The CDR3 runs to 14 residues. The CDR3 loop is CASSPTSGGYEQYF. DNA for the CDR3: TGTGCCAGCAGCCCTACTAGCGGGGGTTACGAGCAGTACTTC.

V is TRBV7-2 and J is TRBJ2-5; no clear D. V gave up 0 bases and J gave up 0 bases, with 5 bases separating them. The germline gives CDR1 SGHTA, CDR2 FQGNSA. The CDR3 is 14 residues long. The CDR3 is CASSLAGNQETQYF. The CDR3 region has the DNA TGTGCCAGCAGCTTAGCAGGAAACCAAGAGACCCAGTACTTC.

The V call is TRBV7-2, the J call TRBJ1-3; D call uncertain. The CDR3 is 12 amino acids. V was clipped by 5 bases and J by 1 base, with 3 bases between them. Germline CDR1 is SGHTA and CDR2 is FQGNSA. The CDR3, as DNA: TGTGCCAGCAGCCTATCTGGAAACACCATATATTTT. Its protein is CASSLSGNTIYF.

The CDR3 DNA reads as TGTGCCAGCAGTTTAGGGACAGGGCTCTACAATGAGCAGTTCTTC. This sequence encodes CASSLGTGLYNEQFF. The chain recombines TRBV27 with TRBJ2-1; the match to TRBD1 covers 9 bases. The CDR3 length is 15 residues. The germline V gene has CDR1 MNHEY and CDR2 SMNVEV (reference sequence). V gave up 2 bases and J gave up 3 bases; unmatched junction bases: 2.

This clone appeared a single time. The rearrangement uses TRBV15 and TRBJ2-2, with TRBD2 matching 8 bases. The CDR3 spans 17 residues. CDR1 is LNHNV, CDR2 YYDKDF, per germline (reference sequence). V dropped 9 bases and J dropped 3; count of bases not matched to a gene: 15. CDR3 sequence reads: CATKGLAGERDTGELFF. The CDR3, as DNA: TGTGCCACTAAAGGACTAGCCGGGGAGAGGGACACCGGGGAGCTGTTTTTT. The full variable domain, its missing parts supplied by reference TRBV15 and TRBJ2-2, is DAMVIQNPRYQVTQFGKPVTLSCSQTLNHNVMYWYQQKSSQAPKLLFHYYDKDFNNEADTPDNFQSRRPNTSFCFLDIRSPGLGDTAMYLCATKGLAGERDTGELFFGEGSRLTVL.

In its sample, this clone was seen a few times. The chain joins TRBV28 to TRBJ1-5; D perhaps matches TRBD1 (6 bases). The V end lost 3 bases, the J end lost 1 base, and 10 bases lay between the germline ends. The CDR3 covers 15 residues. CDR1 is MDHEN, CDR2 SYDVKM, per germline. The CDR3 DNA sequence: TGTGCCAGCAGTTTGTACACAGGGAGCAATCAGCCCCAGCATTTT. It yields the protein CASSLYTGSNQPQHF.

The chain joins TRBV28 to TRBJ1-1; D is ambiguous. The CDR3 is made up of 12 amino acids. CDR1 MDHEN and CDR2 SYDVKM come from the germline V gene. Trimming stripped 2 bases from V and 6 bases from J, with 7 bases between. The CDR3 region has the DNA TGTGCCAGCAGTTTAGGGCCCCCTGAAGCTTTCTTT. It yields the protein CASSLGPPEAFF.

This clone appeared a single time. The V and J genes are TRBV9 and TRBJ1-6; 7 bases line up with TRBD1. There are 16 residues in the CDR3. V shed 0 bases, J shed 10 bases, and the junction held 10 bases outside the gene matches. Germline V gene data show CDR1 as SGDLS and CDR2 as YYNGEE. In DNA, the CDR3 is TGTGCCAGCAGCGTAGCAGGAGGACAGGCCGGGTCACCCCTCCACTTT. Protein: CASSVAGGQAGSPLHF. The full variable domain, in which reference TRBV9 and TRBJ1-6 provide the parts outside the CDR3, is DSGVTQTPKHLITATGQRVTLRCSPRSGDLSVYWYQQSLDQGLQFLIQYYNGEERAKGNILERFSAQQFPDLHSELNLSSLELGDSALYFCASSVAGGQAGSPLHFGNGTRLTVT.